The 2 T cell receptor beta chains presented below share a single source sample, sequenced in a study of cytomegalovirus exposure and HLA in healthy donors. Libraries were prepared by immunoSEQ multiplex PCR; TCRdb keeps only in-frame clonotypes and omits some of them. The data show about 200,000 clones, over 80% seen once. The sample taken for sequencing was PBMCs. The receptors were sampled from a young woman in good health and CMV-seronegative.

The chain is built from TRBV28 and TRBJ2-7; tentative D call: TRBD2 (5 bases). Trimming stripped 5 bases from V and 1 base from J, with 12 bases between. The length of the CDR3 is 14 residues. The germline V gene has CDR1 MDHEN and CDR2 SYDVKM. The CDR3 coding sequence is TGTGCCAGCAGTCTCGGGCTAGCATCCTACGAGCAGTACTTC. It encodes CASSLGLASYEQYF.

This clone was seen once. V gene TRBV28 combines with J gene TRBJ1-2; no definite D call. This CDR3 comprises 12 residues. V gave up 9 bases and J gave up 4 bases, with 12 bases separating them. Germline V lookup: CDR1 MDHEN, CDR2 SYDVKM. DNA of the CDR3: TGTGCCAGTCTGACACATTTCTATGGCTACACCTTC. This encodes CASLTHFYGYTF.